The T cell receptor (beta chain) under discussion was sequenced for a study of blood T cell repertoires in COVID-19. Study overall: Samples came from the United States, Italy and Spain, spanning acute and convalescent COVID-19.

Per the germline V gene, CDR1 is LGHDT and CDR2 is YNNKEL (reference sequence). Trimming took 3 bases from V and 3 from J; bases not matched to a gene: 8. CDR3 length: 15 residues. In the authors' methods: The authors estimated nucleated cell counts from reference gene primer amplification. Repertoires were generated with immunoSEQ multiplex PCR, while TCRdb's copy carries only in-frame clones and drops some. That table gives V, J and clone size, and the DNA gave D and trimming. The data contain 150,000 to 190,000 clones, approximately 90% of them singletons. The source material was peripheral blood. This TCR was sampled from a woman aged 40 to 50 with acute or convalescent COVID-19. The genes are TRBV3-1 (or the pseudogene TRBV3-2) and TRBJ2-7; 7 bases align to TRBD2. The CDR3 here is CASSHLRAGNYEQYF. Here the CDR3 DNA reads TGTGCCAGCAGCCATCTAAGAGCGGGGAACTACGAGCAGTACTTC.